The 4 T cell receptor beta chains reported below all come from one sample, sequenced in a study of blood T cell repertoires in COVID-19. Here immunoSEQ multiplex PCR was the method, and the copy in TCRdb shows in-frame clones only, minus some. The table records approximately 170,000 clones, roughly 84% of them present only once. Sequencing used peripheral blood. The receptor source for this set is a man aged 55 to 70 who had recovered from COVID-19.

The table lists this clone with a count of one. The CDR3 DNA is TGTGCCAGCAGCTTAGACTCGTCGCGAAACACCGGGGAGCTGTTTTTT. Translated, it gives CASSLDSSRNTGELFF. J is TRBJ2-2 and V is TRBV7-2, with no clear D. CDR1 and CDR2 (germline): SGHTA, FQGNSA. The CDR3 has 16 amino acids. Trimming took off 1 base at V and 2 bases at J, with 11 bases between the two ends.

The chain joins TRBV5-6 to TRBJ1-2; perhaps TRBD1 as D (5 bases). The CDR3 has 12 amino acids. Looked up from germline, CDR1 is SGHDT and CDR2 is YYEEEE. The germline V and J ends were trimmed by 4 bases and 7 bases, with 11 bases remaining between them. CDR3 region: CASSPQGGGYTF. DNA for the CDR3: TGTGCCAGCAGCCCGCAGGGAGGTGGCTACACCTTC.

The chain uses TRBV5-6 and TRBJ1-1, with D tentatively TRBD1 (5 bases). The V gene's germline CDR1 is SGHDT and CDR2 YYEEEE. CDR3 length: 14 residues. Between the trimmed V and J ends, which lost 5 bases and 0 bases, there was a span of 11 bases. CDR3 bases: TGTGCCAGCAGAATGACAGTTATGAACACTGAAGCTTTCTTT. It is translated as CASRMTVMNTEAFF. Combining the CDR3 with reference TRBV5-6 and TRBJ1-1 gives the whole variable domain DAGVTQSPTHLIKTRGQQVTLRCSPKSGHDTVSWYQQALGQGPQFIFQYYEEEERQRGNFPDRFSGHQFPNYSSELNVNALLLGDSALYLCASRMTVMNTEAFFGQGTRLTVV.

The rearrangement links TRBV29-1 to TRBJ2-5; 7 nucleotides align to TRBD2. Germline-derived CDR1 and CDR2 are SQVTM and ANQGSEA. CDR3 size: 13 residues. The trim removed 0 bases at V and 4 bases at J, leaving 2 bases unmatched. CDR3 in amino acids: CSVEDGEGETQYF. In nucleotides, the CDR3 is TGCAGCGTTGAAGACGGGGAGGGAGAGACCCAGTACTTC.